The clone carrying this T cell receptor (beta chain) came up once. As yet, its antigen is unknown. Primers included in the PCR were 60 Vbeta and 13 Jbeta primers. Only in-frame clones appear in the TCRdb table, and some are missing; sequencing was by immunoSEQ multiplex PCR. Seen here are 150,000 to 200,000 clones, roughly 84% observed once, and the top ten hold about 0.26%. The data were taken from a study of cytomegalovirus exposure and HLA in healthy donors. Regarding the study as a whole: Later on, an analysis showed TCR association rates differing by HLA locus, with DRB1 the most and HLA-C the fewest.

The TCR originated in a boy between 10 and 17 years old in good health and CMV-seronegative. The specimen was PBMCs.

CDR3 DNA sequence: TGTGCCTGGAGTAACGGCAGGGGGAGGACTGAAGCTTTCTTT. It is translated as CAWSNGRGRTEAFF. The rearrangement links TRBV30 to TRBJ1-1; 7 positions match TRBD1. V lost 2 bases, J lost 5 bases, and 8 bases stayed unmatched. CDR1 is GTSNPN, CDR2 SVGIG, per germline (reference sequence). The CDR3 is 14 amino acids.